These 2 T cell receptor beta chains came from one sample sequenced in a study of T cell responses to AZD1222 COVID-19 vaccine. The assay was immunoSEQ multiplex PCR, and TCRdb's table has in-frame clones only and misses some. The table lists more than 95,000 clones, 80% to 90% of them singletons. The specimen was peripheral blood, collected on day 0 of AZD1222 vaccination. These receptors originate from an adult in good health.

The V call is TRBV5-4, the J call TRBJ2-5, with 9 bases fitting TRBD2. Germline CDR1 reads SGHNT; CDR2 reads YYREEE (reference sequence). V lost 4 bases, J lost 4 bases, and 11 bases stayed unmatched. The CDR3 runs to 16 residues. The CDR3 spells CASSPPPASGVETQYF. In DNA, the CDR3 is TGTGCCAGCAGCCCTCCCCCGGCTAGCGGGGTAGAGACCCAGTACTTC.

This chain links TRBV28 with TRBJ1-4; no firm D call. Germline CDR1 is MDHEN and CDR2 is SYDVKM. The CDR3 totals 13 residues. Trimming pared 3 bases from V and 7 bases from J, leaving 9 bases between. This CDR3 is CASSFYQVEKLFF. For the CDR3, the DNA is TGTGCCAGCAGTTTTTATCAGGTTGAAAAACTGTTTTTT.